These 19 T cell receptor beta chains came from one sample sequenced in a study of blood T cell repertoires in COVID-19. Assay: immunoSEQ multiplex PCR; the TCRdb copy retains only in-frame clones and omits some. Of roughly 40,000 clones in the sample, around 91% were seen once. The specimen was peripheral blood. The receptor source for this set is a man aged 30 to 39 with active or convalescent COVID-19.

This sequence joins TRBV6-5 and TRBJ1-1; tentative D call: TRBD1 (6 bases). The V gene lost 11 bases and the J gene lost 1 base, with 20 bases spanning the gap. The CDR3 totals 15 residues. From germline, CDR1 is MNHEY and CDR2 SVGAGI. The CDR3 nucleotides read TGTGCCCTCCTACCCCGGGGGGCTGAGAACACTGAAGCTTTCTTT. Translating gives CALLPRGAENTEAFF.

The chain combines TRBV2 with TRBJ1-4; the D is unclear. CDR1 and CDR2 from the germline V gene are SNHLY and FYNNEI. Trimming took off 6 bases at V and 8 bases at J, with 10 bases between the two ends. The CDR3 has 12 residues. In nucleotides, the CDR3 is TGTGCCAGCAGAGGAGCGGGGGAAAAACTGTTTTTT. This gives the protein CASRGAGEKLFF.

This rearrangement joins TRBV11-1 to TRBJ1-1; D is possibly TRBD1 (6 bases). The CDR3 runs 14 residues. V dropped 5 bases and J dropped 4 bases, with 14 bases sitting between them. Per germline, CDR1 SGHAT and CDR2 FQDESV (reference sequence). The CDR3, as DNA: TGTGCCAGCAGCCCATCCACAGGGACCACTGAAGCTTTCTTT. Translation gives CASSPSTGTTEAFF.

This chain connects TRBV6-2 or TRBV6-3 to TRBJ1-5; tentative D call: TRBD1 (6 bases). CDR3 length equals 15 residues. V lost 6 bases to trimming and J lost 1 base, with 13 bases between them. Germline loops: CDR1 MNHEY, CDR2 SVGEGT. CDR3 amino acids: CASSRGPWSNQPQHF. The CDR3, as DNA: TGTGCCAGCAGCCGGGGGCCGTGGAGCAATCAGCCCCAGCATTTT.

This clone was observed a single time. The same CDR3 can be traced to other DNA sequences in this sample. The chain combines TRBV6-5 with TRBJ1-2; D possibly corresponds to TRBD1 (6 bases). This CDR3 contains 14 residues. Germline CDR1 reads MNHEY; CDR2 reads SVGAGI. Trimming stripped 2 bases from V and 7 bases from J, with 14 bases between. The chain's CDR3 is CASSYTGQGSGYTF. In DNA, the CDR3 is TGTGCCAGCAGTTACACGGGGCAGGGGAGTGGCTACACCTTC.

The rearrangement uses TRBV6-5 and TRBJ2-1; tentative D call: TRBD2 (6 bases). This CDR3 is 16 amino acids long. Trimming stripped 0 bases from V and 0 bases from J, with 9 bases between. Germline-derived CDR1 and CDR2 are MNHEY and SVGAGI. As DNA, the CDR3 is TGTGCCAGCAGTTACTCGGTAGCGGCCTCCTACAATGAGCAGTTCTTC. It yields the protein CASSYSVAASYNEQFF.

The chain links TRBV2 to TRBJ1-2; perhaps TRBD1 as D (6 bases). The CDR3 is 13 residues long. Trimming cost V 6 bases and J 4 bases, with 12 bases left between them. CDR1 is SNHLY and CDR2 is FYNNEI in the germline V gene. The CDR3 region is CASRGDTVYGYTF. As DNA, the CDR3 is TGTGCCAGCAGGGGGGACACCGTCTATGGCTACACCTTC. Full variable domain (remainder filled in from reference TRBV2 and TRBJ1-2): EPEVTQTPSHQVTQMGQEVILRCVPISNHLYFYWYRQILGQKVEFLVSFYNNEISEKSEIFDDQFSVERPDGSNFTLKIRSTKLEDSAMYFCASRGDTVYGYTFGSGTRLTVV.

The chain recombines TRBV6-5 with TRBJ2-6, with no clear D. Trimming took 6 bases from V and 0 from J, leaving 9 bases between them. The CDR3 extends over 15 amino acids. Germline lookup yields CDR1 MNHEY and CDR2 SVGAGI. Here the CDR3 reads CASSQKNSGANVLTF. The CDR3 coding sequence is TGTGCCAGCAGCCAAAAAAACTCTGGGGCCAACGTCCTGACTTTC.

The V gene is TRBV3-1 (or the pseudogene TRBV3-2), the J gene TRBJ2-4, with D possibly TRBD2 on 7 matching bases. Trimming left V 4 bases short and J 0 bases short, with 22 bases between. Germline-derived CDR1 and CDR2 are LGHDT and YNNKEL (reference sequence). The length of the CDR3 is 19 residues. DNA for the CDR3: TGTGCCAGCAGCCCCCGGGTCGGGGGGCTGGGGGTAGCCAAAAACATTCAGTACTTC. Translating it yields CASSPRVGGLGVAKNIQYF.

The genes are TRBV11-2 and TRBJ1-5; possible D gene TRBD1, 6 bases. The CDR3 has 14 amino acids. Germline V gene sequence: CDR1 SGHAT, CDR2 FQNNGV. The V end was cut by 3 bases, the J end by 3 bases, with 9 bases between. CDR3 bases: TGTGCCAGCAGCTTGCAGGGGTTCAATCAGCCCCAGCATTTT. This sequence encodes CASSLQGFNQPQHF.

The chain is built from TRBV28 and TRBJ1-4, with D perhaps TRBD1 (5 bases). Between the trimmed V and J ends, which lost 3 bases and 8 bases, there was a span of 16 bases. This CDR3 comprises 15 residues. Germline CDR1 and CDR2: MDHEN and SYDVKM. The CDR3 coding sequence is TGTGCCAGCAGTTTCGGGGGGAGAGCCCAGGAAAAACTGTTTTTT. Residues: CASSFGGRAQEKLFF.

V and J are TRBV19 and TRBJ1-4, with D unresolved. Trimming pared 7 bases from V and 3 bases from J, leaving 12 bases between. Germline loops: CDR1 LNHDA, CDR2 SQIVND (reference sequence). The CDR3 consists of 14 residues. CDR3 residues: CASKNLAANEKLFF. The CDR3 DNA sequence: TGTGCCAGTAAGAACTTAGCGGCTAATGAAAAACTGTTTTTT.

This chain connects TRBV18 to TRBJ2-1; the match to TRBD2 covers 9 bases. Looked up from germline, CDR1 is KGHSH and CDR2 is LQKENI. Trimming took 8 bases from V and 4 from J; bases not matched to a gene: 9. This CDR3 is 15 amino acids long. DNA of the CDR3: TGTGCCAGCCGAAATGAGCGGGGGGCGTACAATGAGCAGTTCTTC. It specifies CASRNERGAYNEQFF. Looking up the rest from reference TRBV18 and TRBJ2-1 gives the full variable domain: NAGVMQNPRHLVRRRGQEARLRCSPMKGHSHVYWYRQLPEEGLKFMVYLQKENIIDESGMPKERFSAEFPKEGPSILRIQQVVRGDSAAYFCASRNERGAYNEQFFGPGTRLTVL.

This sequence joins TRBV19 and TRBJ1-2; D ambiguous. Germline V lookup: CDR1 LNHDA, CDR2 SQIVND (reference sequence). The CDR3 is made up of 16 amino acids. V dropped 5 bases and J dropped 8 bases, with 24 bases sitting between them. CDR3 amino acids: CASSLYPSDYARGYTF. In DNA, the CDR3 is TGTGCCAGTAGTCTGTACCCATCAGACTATGCGCGGGGCTACACCTTC.

The genes are TRBV7-8 and TRBJ1-1; D not certain. CDR3 length equals 13 residues. Trimming pared 4 bases from V and 1 base from J, leaving 7 bases between. Germline lookup yields CDR1 SGHVS and CDR2 FQNEAQ. The CDR3 sequence: CASSSHRNTEAFF. CDR3 nucleotides: TGTGCCAGCAGCTCCCATAGGAACACTGAAGCTTTCTTT.

The CDR3 nucleotides are TGTGCCAGCAGCCACTCGAGCGGGGGTCAGTCCTACGAGCAGTACTTC. Encoded protein: CASSHSSGGQSYEQYF. V and J are TRBV4-2 and TRBJ2-7, with TRBD2 matching 8 bases. The trim removed 3 bases at V and 1 base at J, leaving 8 bases unmatched. Germline CDR1 LGHNA, CDR2 YNFKEQ. The CDR3 is made up of 16 amino acids.

Here the CDR3 reads CASSEASGIYNEQFF. CDR3 in DNA: TGTGCCAGCAGTGAGGCTAGCGGGATCTACAATGAGCAGTTCTTC. V is TRBV2 and J is TRBJ2-1; 9 positions match TRBD2. The V and J ends lost 3 bases and 3 bases, in that order; junction bases with no gene match: 3. Germline-derived CDR1 and CDR2 are SNHLY and FYNNEI. The CDR3 loop spans 15 amino acids. Using reference TRBV2 and TRBJ2-1 for the parts outside the CDR3, the full variable domain is EPEVTQTPSHQVTQMGQEVILRCVPISNHLYFYWYRQILGQKVEFLVSFYNNEISEKSEIFDDQFSVERPDGSNFTLKIRSTKLEDSAMYFCASSEASGIYNEQFFGPGTRLTVL.

The rearrangement joins TRBV19 to TRBJ2-5, with unresolved D. Between the trimmed V and J ends, which lost 6 bases and 0 bases, there was a span of 11 bases. Germline V gene sequence: CDR1 LNHDA, CDR2 SQIVND (reference sequence). The CDR3 contains 14 residues. For the CDR3, the DNA is TGTGCCAGTAGAACAACCACACACCAAGAGACCCAGTACTTC. Its protein product is CASRTTTHQETQYF.

The chain has TRBV24-1 and TRBJ2-1, with 13 bases that match TRBD2. In germline, CDR1 is KGHDR, CDR2 SFDVKD. This CDR3 is 17 amino acids long. Unmatched junction bases numbered 9, after V lost 4 bases and J lost 7 bases. CDR3 protein: CATSEKPGLAGQNEQFF. The CDR3 nucleotides are TGTGCCACCAGTGAAAAGCCGGGACTAGCGGGACAGAATGAGCAGTTCTTC.